The 11 T cell receptor beta chains below come from one sample, sequenced in a study of cytomegalovirus exposure and HLA in healthy donors. The primer mix had 60 Vbeta and 13 Jbeta primers. TCRdb keeps only in-frame clones here, not all; method: immunoSEQ multiplex PCR. Altogether 150,000 to 200,000 clones are present, around 77% being singletons, with the ten largest covering less than 2%. Sample: PBMCs. The receptors were sampled from a man aged 30 to 39 in good health and CMV-seronegative.

The rearrangement uses TRBV9 and TRBJ2-5; 7 positions agree with TRBD2. The length of the CDR3 is 16 residues. The V gene's germline CDR1 is SGDLS and CDR2 YYNGEE. V trimming: 1 base; J trimming: 6 bases; junction bases outside the gene matches: 12. The CDR3 nucleotides read TGTGCCAGCAGCGTAAGGGAGGGGACGGGCCCTCAGACCCAGTACTTC. The encoded protein is CASSVREGTGPQTQYF. Supplemented by reference TRBV9 and TRBJ2-5, the full variable domain reads DSGVTQTPKHLITATGQRVTLRCSPRSGDLSVYWYQQSLDQGLQFLIQYYNGEERAKGNILERFSAQQFPDLHSELNLSSLELGDSALYFCASSVREGTGPQTQYFGPGTRLLVL.

The chain has TRBV7-9 and TRBJ2-1, with D unresolved. Germline V gene data show CDR1 as SEHNR and CDR2 as FQNEAQ (reference sequence). Trimming left V 5 bases short and J 3 bases short, with 8 bases between. The CDR3 is 13 residues long. The CDR3, as DNA: TGTGCCAGCAGCCAAGACTTCTACAATGAGCAGTTCTTC. As protein: CASSQDFYNEQFF.

There are a few counts of this clone. The V gene is TRBV2, the J gene TRBJ2-5, with 7 bases fitting TRBD1. Trimming at V came to 3 bases and at J to 5 bases, leaving 3 bases not matched to a gene. Per germline, CDR1 SNHLY and CDR2 FYNNEI. This CDR3 comprises 13 residues. The CDR3 region is CASSDDRAETQYF. DNA of the CDR3: TGTGCCAGCAGTGACGACAGGGCCGAGACCCAGTACTTC.

V gene TRBV9 combines with J gene TRBJ2-7; perhaps TRBD1 as D (5 bases). V lost 4 bases, J lost 0 bases, and 8 bases lay in between. The germline CDR1 and CDR2 sequences are SGDLS and YYNGEE. The CDR3 is made up of 13 amino acids. The CDR3 here is CASSQGGSYEQYF. In DNA, the CDR3 is TGTGCCAGCAGCCAGGGCGGCTCCTACGAGCAGTACTTC.

J is TRBJ1-1 and V is TRBV6-1; the D is unclear. From germline, CDR1 is MNHNS and CDR2 SASEGT. Trimming took 8 bases from V and 7 from J, leaving 8 bases between them. This CDR3 contains 10 residues. This chain's CDR3 is CASRRNEAFF. Here the CDR3 DNA reads TGTGCCAGCCGGAGGAATGAAGCTTTCTTT.

This chain joins TRBV28 and TRBJ2-4; D unresolved. Germline assignment: CDR1 MDHEN and CDR2 SYDVKM. CDR3 length: 17 amino acids. V shed 5 bases and J shed 2 bases, with 19 bases lying between them. CDR3 loop: CASSPISPGASKNIQYF. The CDR3 nucleotides are TGTGCCAGCAGTCCCATATCCCCCGGAGCATCCAAAAACATTCAGTACTTC.

The chain couples TRBV18 to TRBJ1-1, with 10 nucleotides matching TRBD1. The germline V gene encodes CDR1 KGHSH and CDR2 LQKENI. The CDR3 is 17 residues long. V trimming: 3 bases; J trimming: 0 bases; junction bases outside the gene matches: 7. The CDR3 is CASSPIGQGGMNTEAFF. For the CDR3, the DNA is TGTGCCAGCTCACCTATCGGACAGGGGGGAATGAACACTGAAGCTTTCTTT.

The genes are TRBV7-9 and TRBJ1-3; D gene unclear. Germline V gives CDR1 SEHNR, CDR2 FQNEAQ (reference sequence). The CDR3 loop spans 14 amino acids. V shed 5 bases and J shed 3 bases, with 11 bases lying between them. CDR3 nucleotides: TGTGCCAGCAGCCCTGGTCGGGGTGGAAACACCATATATTTT. Its protein product is CASSPGRGGNTIYF. Full variable domain (remainder filled in from reference TRBV7-9 and TRBJ1-3): DTGVSQNPRHKITKRGQNVTFRCDPISEHNRLYWYRQTLGQGPEFLTYFQNEAQLEKSRLLSDRFSAERPKGSFSTLEIQRTEQGDSAMYLCASSPGRGGNTIYFGEGSWLTVV.

This clone has only a few counts. The chain recombines TRBV6-6 with TRBJ2-7; 7 bases are shared with TRBD1. V shed 2 bases, J shed 4 bases, and the junction held 5 bases outside the gene matches. Germline CDR1 reads MNHNY; CDR2 reads SVGAGI (reference sequence). The length of the CDR3 is 14 residues. The CDR3 DNA reads TGTGCCAGCAGTTACGAGGGGGCGCGATACGAGCAGTACTTC. Translating gives CASSYEGARYEQYF.

This clone showed up just a few times. This chain uses TRBV6-4 with TRBJ2-1, with 9 nucleotides matching TRBD1. V dropped 2 bases and J dropped 8; count of bases not matched to a gene: 4. CDR1 is MRHNA and CDR2 is SNTAGT in the germline V gene. There are 14 residues in the CDR3. CDR3 in DNA: TGTGCCAGCAGTGACGGGACAGGGTCCCATGAGCAGTTCTTC. This sequence encodes CASSDGTGSHEQFF.

The V and J genes are TRBV29-1 and TRBJ1-3; 7 bases fit TRBD1. The germline V gene has CDR1 SQVTM and CDR2 ANQGSEA. V was clipped by 7 bases and J by 1 base; unmatched bases: 4. The CDR3 runs to 13 residues. The CDR3 loop reads CSAEQGSGNTIYF. The CDR3 DNA sequence: TGCAGCGCCGAACAGGGGTCTGGAAACACCATATATTTT.